One sample yielded the 24 T cell receptor beta chains listed below, sequenced in a study of human T cells and chemical hapten exposure. The time point: patch test 2, 6 weeks after DPC sensitization. Treatment in this sample: therapeutic diphenylcyclopropenone sensitization with weekly scalp DPC. MiXCR, applied by TCRdb to the RACE reads, yields one record per CDR3 protein. The table includes 120,000 to 150,000 distinct CDR3 sequences, approximately 12% detected once. The sequenced sample was whole blood, obtained in connection with sensitization to the hapten diphenylcyclopropenone (DPC). The origin of the receptors is a woman in her fifties or sixties with alopecia areata. Some clones in this sample may be carry-over from other donors' samples.

This clonotype was found a few times. The chain links TRBV20-1 to TRBJ2-7, with a tentative D call TRBD2 (5 bases). Trimming stripped 4 bases from V and 2 bases from J, with 9 bases between. Germline CDR1 DFQATT, CDR2 SNEGSKA (reference sequence). The CDR3 is 12 residues long. In DNA, the CDR3 is TGCAGTGCTAAAGGGAGCCCCTACGAGCAGTACTTC. Its protein product is CSAKGSPYEQYF.

This clonotype was observed a few times. V and J are TRBV5-1 and TRBJ2-5; tentatively, D is TRBD1 or TRBD2 (5 bases each). Per the germline V gene, CDR1 is SGHRS and CDR2 is YFSETQ. Trimming pared 4 bases from V and 4 bases from J, leaving 17 bases between. This CDR3 comprises 15 residues. CDR3 protein: CASSPEAGTSETQYF. CDR3 in DNA: TGCGCCAGCAGCCCGGAGGCAGGGACCTCAGAGACCCAGTACTTC.

CDR3 loop: CASSVAEPVYNEQFF. CDR3 coding DNA: TGTGCCAGCAGCGTAGCGGAGCCGGTCTACAATGAGCAGTTCTTC. This chain links TRBV9 with TRBJ2-1, with D hard to call. Germline CDR1 is SGDLS and CDR2 is YYNGEE. The CDR3 extends over 15 amino acids. V was clipped by 0 bases and J by 3 bases, with 10 bases between them.

The V call is TRBV6-6, the J call TRBJ2-6; the D gene is possibly TRBD1 (5 bases). V was trimmed by 5 bases and J by 4 bases, leaving 9 bases between them. The CDR3 totals 14 residues. Germline V gene data show CDR1 as MNHNY and CDR2 as SVGAGI (reference sequence). CDR3 in amino acids: CASSQTAGANVLTF. DNA of the CDR3: TGTGCCAGCAGTCAGACAGCGGGGGCCAACGTCCTGACTTTC.

The rearrangement links TRBV29-1 to TRBJ2-2; 7 bases fit TRBD1. There are 15 residues in the CDR3. Unmatched junction bases numbered 8, after V lost 5 bases and J lost 2 bases. CDR1 is SQVTM and CDR2 is ANQGSEA in the germline V gene. CDR3 in DNA: TGCAGCGTTCCCAAGGGGGCGGTAAACACCGGGGAGCTGTTTTTT. Its protein is CSVPKGAVNTGELFF.

The gene calls are TRBV9 and TRBJ2-7; 11 nucleotides match TRBD2. V lost 4 bases to trimming and J lost 5 bases; unmatched junction nucleotides: 8. The germline gives CDR1 SGDLS, CDR2 YYNGEE. This CDR3 is 15 amino acids long. In DNA form, the CDR3 reads TGTGCCAGCAGCCAAACTAGCGGGAGAGGGGACGAGCAGTACTTC. Translating it yields CASSQTSGRGDEQYF.

The V and J genes are TRBV24-1 and TRBJ2-2, with a possible D match to TRBD1 (6 bases). V was cut by 9 bases and J by 0 bases, with 7 bases left in between. Germline assignment: CDR1 KGHDR and CDR2 SFDVKD. There are 13 residues in the CDR3. The CDR3 is CATGTPNTGELFF. The CDR3 DNA follows: TGTGCCACCGGGACACCGAACACCGGGGAGCTGTTTTTT.

This clonotype has just a few counts. The DNA of the CDR3 is TGTGCCAGCAGTGCAGGGTCCGATACGCAGTATTTT. This translates into CASSAGSDTQYF. The gene calls are TRBV28 and TRBJ2-3, with D tentatively TRBD1 (5 bases). The V gene's germline CDR1 is MDHEN and CDR2 SYDVKM. The ends were cut back, 5 bases at V and 6 bases at J, with 9 bases in the middle. CDR3 size: 12 residues.

Details on this clonotype: Its ends do not fully match the called genes, so a read error is possible. This chain joins TRBV28 and TRBJ2-7; 7 nucleotides line up with TRBD1. Per the germline V gene, CDR1 is MDHEN and CDR2 is SYDVKM. The CDR3 is 13 residues long. CDR3 residues: CAIHGDSSYERYF. CDR3 nucleotides: TGTGCCATCCATGGGGACAGTTCCTACGAGCGGTACTTC.

The chain carries TRBV29-1 and TRBJ2-3, with a weak D call TRBD1 (6 bases). The V and J ends lost 7 bases and 2 bases respectively, with 13 bases between them. Germline lookup yields CDR1 SQVTM and CDR2 ANQGSEA. CDR3 size: 13 residues. The CDR3, as DNA: TGCAGCGCGGACAGAGCACCCACAGATACGCAGTATTTT. Its protein product is CSADRAPTDTQYF.

This clonotype was detected only a few times. The chain uses TRBV18 and TRBJ1-1; D is unresolved. Trimming took 5 bases from V and 5 from J, leaving 6 bases between them. Germline CDR1 and CDR2: KGHSH and LQKENI. This CDR3 has 11 residues. The DNA for the CDR3 is TGTGCCAGCTCATTCCAGACTGAAGCTTTCTTT. Translating it yields CASSFQTEAFF.

This clonotype has only a few counts. The chain is built from TRBV11-3 and TRBJ1-2, with unresolved D. This CDR3 region has 13 residues. CDR1 is SGHNT and CDR2 is YENEEA in the germline V gene. V was clipped by 3 bases and J by 1 base, with 6 bases between them. The CDR3 DNA follows: TGTGCCAGCAGCTTCCGGGTTAACTATGGCTACACCTTC. Its protein product is CASSFRVNYGYTF.

The rearrangement uses TRBV10-3 and TRBJ1-2; D is undetermined. CDR3 length: 13 amino acids. V shed 0 bases and J shed 0 bases, with 2 bases lying between them. Germline V gene sequence: CDR1 ENHRY, CDR2 SYGVKD. The CDR3 region is CAISESTNYGYTF. Here the CDR3 DNA reads TGTGCCATCAGTGAGTCGACTAACTATGGCTACACCTTC.

This clonotype was counted many times. The chain employs TRBV12-3 or TRBV12-4 and TRBJ2-6, with D perhaps matching TRBD1 (6 bases). This CDR3 is 15 amino acids long. V shed 4 bases and J shed 2 bases, with 9 bases lying between them. The CDR3 nucleotides read TGTGCCAGCAGTTCAGCAGGGGCTGGGGCCAACGTCCTGACTTTC. Its protein is CASSSAGAGANVLTF.

This clonotype was recorded a few times. The chain combines TRBV18 with TRBJ1-2; 8 bases agree with TRBD1. V lost 2 bases, J lost 7 bases, and 12 bases stayed unmatched. The CDR3 sequence is 16 residues long. The germline CDR1 and CDR2 sequences are KGHSH and LQKENI. The CDR3 spells CASSPAGQGNYAGYTF. The CDR3 DNA is TGTGCCAGCTCACCAGCAGGACAGGGAAATTATGCTGGCTACACCTTC.

In this sample, this clonotype turned up a few times. This chain uses TRBV3-1 with TRBJ2-2, with 8 bases fitting TRBD2. The ends lost 4 bases at V and 1 base at J; junction bases unmatched: 8. CDR3 length: 17 amino acids. CDR1 LGHDT and CDR2 YNNKEL come from the germline V gene (reference sequence). The CDR3, as DNA: TGTGCCAGCAGCCCAGGAGGGCGGGAGGAGAACACCGGGGAGCTGTTTTTT. Protein: CASSPGGREENTGELFF.

The chain recombines TRBV7-8 with TRBJ1-1; TRBD1 aligns across 11 bases. V was clipped by 5 bases and J by 7 bases; unmatched bases: 6. The CDR3 consists of 14 residues. Germline assignment: CDR1 SGHVS and CDR2 FQNEAQ. The CDR3 sequence: CASSRGTGGREAFF. CDR3 bases: TGTGCCAGCAGCAGAGGGACAGGGGGGCGTGAAGCTTTCTTT. The full variable domain, in which reference TRBV7-8 and TRBJ1-1 provide the parts outside the CDR3, is GAGVSQSPRYKVAKRGQDVALRCDPISGHVSLFWYQQALGQGPEFLTYFQNEAQLDKSGLPSDRFFAERPEGSVSTLKIQRTQQEDSAVYLCASSRGTGGREAFFGQGTRLTVV.

This clonotype was seen repeatedly, ten times or more. The CDR3 nucleotides are TGCAGTGCTAGAGGGACTAGCGGGGGCTCCTACGAGCAGTACTTC. Translation: CSARGTSGGSYEQYF. This chain uses TRBV20-1 with TRBJ2-7, with 13 positions matching TRBD2. V lost 1 base to trimming and J lost 0 bases; unmatched junction nucleotides: 0. There are 15 residues in the CDR3. The V gene's germline CDR1 is DFQATT and CDR2 SNEGSKA (reference sequence).

This clonotype was found many times. The rearrangement uses TRBV20-1 and TRBJ2-2; 14 positions match TRBD2. Trimming removed 0 bases from V and 3 bases from J; junction bases left unmatched: 9. Germline V gives CDR1 DFQATT, CDR2 SNEGSKA (reference sequence). The CDR3 is made up of 19 amino acids. CDR3 sequence: CSARDLRTSGRRDTGELFF. In nucleotides, the CDR3 is TGCAGTGCTAGAGATTTGCGGACTAGCGGGAGGAGGGACACCGGGGAGCTGTTTTTT.

V is TRBV7-6 and J is TRBJ2-3; 9 positions agree with TRBD2. Losses at the gene ends were 6 bases for V and 2 bases for J; bases not matched to a gene: 6. The CDR3 loop spans 15 amino acids. CDR1 is SGHVS and CDR2 is FNYEAQ in the germline V gene. The CDR3 spells CASRSASGATDTQYF. DNA of the CDR3: TGTGCCAGCAGATCAGCTAGCGGGGCCACAGATACGCAGTATTTT.

The chain employs TRBV29-1 and TRBJ1-1; no reliable D call. Trimming stripped 1 base from V and 4 bases from J, with 7 bases between. The CDR3 runs 12 residues. Germline lookup yields CDR1 SQVTM and CDR2 ANQGSEA. The CDR3 reads CSVEVVSTEAFF. The CDR3 DNA reads TGCAGCGTTGAAGTCGTGAGCACTGAAGCTTTCTTT.

With regard to this clonotype: The junction differs from germline at one of its ends, possibly a read error. The chain carries TRBV5-6 and TRBJ1-1; D gene uncertain. The CDR3 has 15 residues. Germline lookup yields CDR1 SGHDT and CDR2 YYEEEE. The CDR3 coding sequence is TGTACCAGCAGCTTGATTCCCGGACTGAACACTGAAGCTTTCTTT. Encoded protein: CTSSLIPGLNTEAFF.

The chain joins TRBV10-3 to TRBJ1-3; TRBD1 matches 10 bases. V was clipped by 6 bases and J by 0 bases; unmatched bases: 2. The CDR3 has 15 amino acids. Germline V lookup: CDR1 ENHRY, CDR2 SYGVKD. CDR3 bases: TGTGCCATCAGCAGGGACAGGGGCTCTGGAAACACCATATATTTT. Translated, it gives CAISRDRGSGNTIYF.

This clonotype was observed a few times. The V and J genes are TRBV7-2 and TRBJ2-4; D call uncertain. CDR1 SGHTA and CDR2 FQGNSA come from the germline V gene. CDR3 size: 12 residues. The ends were cut back, 1 base at V and 6 bases at J, with 4 bases in the middle. For the CDR3, the DNA is TGTGCCAGCAGCTTAGGCGGAAACATTCAGTACTTC. This codes for CASSLGGNIQYF.